This is a list of T cell receptor beta chains from one sample in a study of T cells in narcolepsy. The repertoire was sequenced with immunoSEQ multiplex PCR; TCRdb's copy has only in-frame clones and lacks some. The table records about 41,000 clones, about nine tenths of them present only once. The source material was CD45RA- memory CD4+ T cells from PBMCs. All receptors derive from a human donor with narcolepsy. Each CDR3 is given without its conserved first and last residue. The order of the fields is V gene, clone size, CDR3 protein. For some rows the clone size is stated as once, few or many, or as a class when expanded; others skip it.

TRBV28 | once | ASQGVTDTQY
TRBV9 | . | ASSVGTDVMNTEAF
TRBV11-3 | few | ASSLGRTGSGTQY
TRBV27 | . | ASRREQY
TRBV2 | . | ASSRGDREGTEAF
TRBV18 | . | ASSDRDRGVEQY
TRBV5-4 | . | ASSLPGLDEQF
TRBV9 | . | ASSVAPRQFSGNTIY
TRBV7-2 | . | ASSLYGATGIDNEQF
TRBV2 | few | ASSDPGFTIY
TRBV7-6 | . | ASSPQGGAHTEAF
TRBV5-5 | . | ASSLGQPNEKLF
TRBV10-3 | once | AISGRTSIGAEAF
TRBV5-3 | . | ARRGVCRGLSATNEKLF
TRBV7-6 | . | ASSLQENQPQH
TRBV18 | . | ASSPGLQETQY
TRBV29-1 | . | SVEPGSGEAQY
TRBV5-4 | once | ASSGFAGGQNEQF
TRBV5-4 | . | ASSKGQGQETQY
TRBV19 | . | ASRDRGRGTGELF
TRBV30 | . | AWRTGGAKYEQY
TRBV2 | . | ASSGQLIQETQY
TRBV30 | . | AWSAGAGYGYT
TRBV6-5 | . | ASSYRDSRSTDTQY
TRBV5-4 | . | ASSLDRHGELF
TRBV19 | . | ASSEGDRTTNEKLF
TRBV6-6 | . | ASSYGGNEQF
TRBV30 | . | AWSGQSSYEQY
TRBV7-2 | . | ASSAQGSDTQY
TRBV14 | . | ASSQDTFWGTGELF
TRBV7-8 | once | ASSLEGPGYYEQY
TRBV19 | . | ASSIRQRSGYEQY
TRBV9 | once | ASSVDRGRETQY
TRBV6-6 | . | ASSPRTGGSQPQH
TRBV4-1 | . | ASSQVQGRDPEQY
TRBV6-1 | . | ASSEIFGTGVNEQF
TRBV19 | medium-sized | ASTPGLSNYGYT
TRBV6-5 | . | ASSNRDGNQPQH
TRBV30 | once | AWSVAGTANTEAF
TRBV4-1 | . | ASSQPVRGQGDSGELF
TRBV6-1 | . | ATREDISYEQY
TRBV7-9 | . | ASSLVASYEQY
TRBV29-1 | few | SVADIEAF
TRBV6-1 | . | ASRPLGTGLREQY